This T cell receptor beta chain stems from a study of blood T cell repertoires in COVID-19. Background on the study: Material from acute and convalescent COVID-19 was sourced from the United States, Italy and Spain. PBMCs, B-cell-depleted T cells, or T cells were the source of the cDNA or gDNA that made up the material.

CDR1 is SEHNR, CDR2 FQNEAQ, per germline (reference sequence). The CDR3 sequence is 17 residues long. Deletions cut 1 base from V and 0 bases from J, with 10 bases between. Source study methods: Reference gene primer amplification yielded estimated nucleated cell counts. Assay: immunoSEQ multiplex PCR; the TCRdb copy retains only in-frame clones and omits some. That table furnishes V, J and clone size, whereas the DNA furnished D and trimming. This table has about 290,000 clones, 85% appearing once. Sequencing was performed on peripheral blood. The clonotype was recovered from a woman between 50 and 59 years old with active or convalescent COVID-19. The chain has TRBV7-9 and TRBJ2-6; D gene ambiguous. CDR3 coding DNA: TGTGCCAGCAGCTTAGGTGGGCTCCTCTCTGGGGCCAACGTCCTGACTTTC. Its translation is CASSLGGLLSGANVLTF.